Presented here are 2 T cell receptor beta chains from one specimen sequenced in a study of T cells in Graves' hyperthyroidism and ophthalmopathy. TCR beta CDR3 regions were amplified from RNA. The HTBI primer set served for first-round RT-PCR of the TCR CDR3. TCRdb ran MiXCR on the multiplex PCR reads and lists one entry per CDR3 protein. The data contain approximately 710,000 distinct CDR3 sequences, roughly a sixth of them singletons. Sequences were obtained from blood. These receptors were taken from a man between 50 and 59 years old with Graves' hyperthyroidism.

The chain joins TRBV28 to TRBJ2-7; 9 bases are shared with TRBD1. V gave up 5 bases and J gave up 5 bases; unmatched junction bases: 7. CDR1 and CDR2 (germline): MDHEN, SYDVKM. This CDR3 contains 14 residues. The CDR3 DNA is TGTGCCAGCAGTGGGACAGGGAGGTATAACGAGCAGTACTTC. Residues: CASSGTGRYNEQYF.

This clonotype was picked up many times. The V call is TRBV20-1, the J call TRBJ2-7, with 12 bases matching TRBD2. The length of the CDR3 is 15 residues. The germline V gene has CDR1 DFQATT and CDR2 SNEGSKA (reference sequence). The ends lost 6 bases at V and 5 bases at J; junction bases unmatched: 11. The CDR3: CSATGGLAGTDEQYF. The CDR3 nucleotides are TGCAGTGCGACCGGGGGACTAGCGGGTACGGACGAGCAGTACTTC.